The 20 T cell receptor beta chains below come from one sample, sequenced in a study of blood T cells in healthy people across ages (dated by TCRdb to the mid-2010s). Library construction relied on 5' RACE. This sample was sequenced with an Illumina HiSeq 2500. The second PCR ran for about 6 to 12 cycles and used a J-beta primer mix along with a sample-barcoded 5' primer. The public reads were quality trimmed at Q25 with fastp and then assembled into clones with MiXCR by TCRdb, keeping productive beta chains. Rows merge per CDR3 protein into single entries with the most common DNA and genes. The sample table contains about 1.4 million distinct CDR3 sequences; only one count was recorded for roughly 64% of them. Over 6.5% of the sample belongs to the ten largest clones. Sequencing was carried out using blood. Receptors originate from a man aged 18 to 30 in good health.

The genes are TRBV10-3 and TRBJ1-2; possibly TRBD1 for D (6 bases). Per germline, CDR1 ENHRY and CDR2 SYGVKD. This CDR3 is built from 14 residues. Trimming left V 6 bases short and J 3 bases short, with 14 bases between. The DNA for the CDR3 is TGTGCCATCAGAGATACAGGGTATTACTATGGCTACACCTTC. Protein: CAIRDTGYYYGYTF.

This clonotype was recorded a few times. The chain employs TRBV7-8 and TRBJ2-1; 10 nucleotides align to TRBD1. This CDR3 spans 15 amino acids. Germline V lookup: CDR1 SGHVS, CDR2 FQNEAQ. The V gene end was trimmed by 3 bases and the J gene end by 4 bases; junction bases not matched to a gene: 3. CDR3 in amino acids: CASSFTGQGYNEQFF. DNA for the CDR3: TGTGCCAGCAGCTTCACGGGACAGGGGTACAATGAGCAGTTCTTC.

The V call is TRBV12-3 or TRBV12-4, the J call TRBJ2-5; 8 nucleotides align to TRBD1. The CDR3 loop spans 16 amino acids. J lost 5 bases, V lost 5 bases, and 13 bases had no gene match. The CDR3 sequence: CASSVLGDRYWETQYF. The CDR3 nucleotides read TGTGCCAGCAGTGTTCTGGGGGACAGGTACTGGGAGACCCAGTACTTC.

V usage is TRBV30 and J usage is TRBJ2-3; D not resolved. The V gene lost 0 bases and the J gene lost 4 bases, with 14 bases spanning the gap. This CDR3 has 15 residues. Germline V lookup: CDR1 GTSNPN, CDR2 SVGIG (reference sequence). The CDR3 spells CAWSVTSLSSDTQYF. CDR3 DNA sequence: TGTGCCTGGAGTGTAACCTCCTTAAGTTCAGATACGCAGTATTTT.

The rearrangement uses TRBV12-3 or TRBV12-4 and TRBJ1-4; the match to TRBD1 covers 7 bases. The CDR3 is made up of 17 amino acids. V was clipped by 4 bases and J by 7 bases; unmatched bases: 15. The CDR3 is CASSSTQAGGDSEKLFF. DNA of the CDR3: TGTGCCAGCAGTTCTACACAAGCAGGGGGAGATTCTGAAAAACTGTTTTTT.

V gene TRBV5-4 combines with J gene TRBJ1-2; 8 bases map to TRBD1. Per germline, CDR1 SGHNT and CDR2 YYREEE (reference sequence). This CDR3 has 15 amino acids. Trimming took 3 bases from V and 8 from J; bases not matched to a gene: 12. CDR3 loop: CASSSGQARSDGYTF. DNA of the CDR3: TGTGCCAGCAGCTCGGGACAGGCAAGGTCTGACGGCTACACCTTC.

The chain joins TRBV29-1 to TRBJ2-1; 9 nucleotides line up with TRBD1. Per germline, CDR1 SQVTM and CDR2 ANQGSEA. CDR3 length equals 14 residues. The V and J ends lost 7 bases and 6 bases, in that order; junction bases with no gene match: 10. The CDR3 bases are TGCAGCGGAAAAGGGACAGGGTCGTCCAATGAGCAGTTCTTC. It specifies CSGKGTGSSNEQFF.

The chain is built from TRBV15 and TRBJ1-2; 8 bases agree with TRBD1. The J segment lost 7 bases and the V segment lost 1 base, leaving 8 bases of the junction unmatched. Per germline, CDR1 LNHNV and CDR2 YYDKDF (reference sequence). CDR3 length: 15 residues. CDR3 DNA sequence: TGTGCCACCAGCAGAGTGGACAGGGTAGTGGTTGGCTACACCTTC. It specifies CATSRVDRVVVGYTF. Using reference TRBV15 and TRBJ1-2 for the parts outside the CDR3, the full variable domain is DAMVIQNPRYQVTQFGKPVTLSCSQTLNHNVMYWYQQKSSQAPKLLFHYYDKDFNNEADTPDNFQSRRPNTSFCFLDIRSPGLGDTAMYLCATSRVDRVVVGYTFGSGTRLTVV.

The sample holds a few counts of this clonotype. The chain combines TRBV6-5 with TRBJ2-7; possible D gene TRBD2, 5 bases. V was shortened by 0 bases and J by 3 bases, with 9 bases between the two germline ends. CDR1 MNHEY and CDR2 SVGAGI come from the germline V gene. The CDR3 is 14 amino acids. CDR3 region: CASSYSTAGYEQYF. In nucleotides, the CDR3 is TGTGCCAGCAGTTACTCGACGGCGGGCTACGAGCAGTACTTC.

The gene calls are TRBV12-3 or TRBV12-4 and TRBJ1-4; unclear D gene. V lost 3 bases and J lost 8, with 7 bases in between. The CDR3 length is 12 residues. In DNA, the CDR3 is TGTGCCAGCAGTTTCCCCTACGAAAAACTGTTTTTT. Its protein product is CASSFPYEKLFF.

This clonotype has more than one count but fewer than ten. V gene TRBV14 combines with J gene TRBJ2-7; D gene ambiguous. The V end was cut by 1 base, the J end by 3 bases, with 19 bases between. From germline, CDR1 is SGHDN and CDR2 FVKESK. This CDR3 is built from 17 residues. CDR3 sequence reads: CASSQGWPSAPNYEQYF. In DNA form, the CDR3 reads TGTGCCAGCAGCCAAGGGTGGCCAAGTGCACCAAACTACGAGCAGTACTTC.

J is TRBJ2-3 and V is TRBV4-1; 8 bases map to TRBD1. The germline gives CDR1 MGHRA, CDR2 YSYEKL. There are 16 residues in the CDR3. Trimming took 1 base from V and 0 from J; bases not matched to a gene: 3. This CDR3 is CASSQGYRGSTDTQYF. The CDR3 nucleotides read TGCGCCAGCAGCCAAGGGTACAGGGGGAGCACAGATACGCAGTATTTT.

The V and J genes are TRBV29-1 and TRBJ2-7; D remains unclear. The germline V gene encodes CDR1 SQVTM and CDR2 ANQGSEA. CDR3 length equals 13 residues. V dropped 0 bases and J dropped 6 bases, with 12 bases sitting between them. The CDR3 sequence: CSVEDEDLGEQYF. CDR3 sequence (DNA): TGCAGCGTTGAAGATGAGGATCTGGGCGAGCAGTACTTC.

The chain combines TRBV28 with TRBJ1-5; D gene unclear. This CDR3 contains 15 residues. V was shortened by 1 base and J by 2 bases, with 9 bases between the two germline ends. CDR1 is MDHEN and CDR2 is SYDVKM in the germline V gene. The CDR3 nucleotides read TGTGCCAGCAGTTTATCTAAGGTTCGCAATCAGCCCCAGCATTTT. Protein: CASSLSKVRNQPQHF.

The chain's CDR3 is CAISPTGTGAYEQYF. CDR3 in DNA: TGTGCCATATCACCTACCGGGACAGGGGCCTACGAGCAGTACTTC. The chain couples TRBV10-3 to TRBJ2-7, with 10 bases matching TRBD1. Germline V gene data show CDR1 as ENHRY and CDR2 as SYGVKD. The CDR3 sequence is 15 residues long. J gave up 2 bases and V 9 bases, and 10 bases lay outside the gene matches.

This clonotype has a handful of counts. V gene TRBV28 combines with J gene TRBJ1-2; 7 bases map to TRBD1. CDR3 size: 14 residues. The trim removed 3 bases at V and 4 bases at J, leaving 5 bases unmatched. CDR1 and CDR2 (germline): MDHEN, SYDVKM. The CDR3 bases are TGTGCCAGCAGTTTGGAGGGGGCCCTCTATGGCTACACCTTC. Amino acids: CASSLEGALYGYTF.

This chain links TRBV20-1 with TRBJ2-1; the D gene is possibly TRBD2 (6 bases). Germline CDR1 is DFQATT and CDR2 is SNEGSKA (reference sequence). Trimming stripped 1 base from V and 6 bases from J, with 13 bases between. The CDR3 runs to 14 residues. CDR3 sequence (DNA): TGCAGTGCTAGAGTATACGGGGGTATCAATGAGCAGTTCTTC. The encoded protein is CSARVYGGINEQFF.

The chain combines TRBV5-1 with TRBJ2-7, with TRBD1 matching over 8 bases. Germline-derived CDR1 and CDR2 are SGHRS and YFSETQ. V gave up 0 bases and J gave up 5 bases; unmatched junction bases: 7. The CDR3 runs 15 residues. The CDR3 nucleotides are TGCGCCAGCAGCTTGGTATACAGGGGGGAAGACGAGCAGTACTTC. It translates to CASSLVYRGEDEQYF.

This clonotype was recorded a few times. The CDR3 bases are TGTGCCAGCAGAGGGAGGGCCAGGAATGAGCAGTTCTTC. Translated, it gives CASRGRARNEQFF. The V and J genes are TRBV12-3 or TRBV12-4 and TRBJ2-1; 7 bases are a match to TRBD2. The CDR3 runs to 13 residues. The V segment lost 6 bases and the J segment 7 bases; nucleotides outside the gene matches: 6.

This clonotype is a singleton in its sample. The chain has TRBV4-2 and TRBJ2-1; D unresolved. The V gene lost 4 bases and the J gene lost 8 bases, with 15 bases spanning the gap. CDR1 LGHNA and CDR2 YNFKEQ come from the germline V gene. This CDR3 has 14 amino acids. This chain's CDR3 is CASSPPWAVYEQFF. In DNA form, the CDR3 reads TGTGCCAGCAGCCCCCCCTGGGCGGTCTATGAGCAGTTCTTC.